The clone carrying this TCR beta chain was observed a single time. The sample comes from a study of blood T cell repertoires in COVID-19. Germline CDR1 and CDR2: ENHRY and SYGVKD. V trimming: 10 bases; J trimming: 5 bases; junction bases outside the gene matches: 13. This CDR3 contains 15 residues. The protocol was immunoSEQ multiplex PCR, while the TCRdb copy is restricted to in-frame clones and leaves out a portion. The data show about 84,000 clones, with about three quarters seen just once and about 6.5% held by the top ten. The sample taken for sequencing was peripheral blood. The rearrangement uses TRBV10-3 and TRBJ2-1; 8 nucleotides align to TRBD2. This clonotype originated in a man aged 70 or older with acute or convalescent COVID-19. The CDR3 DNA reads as TGTGCCACCGGGGGGGATTGGGCCACCAACAATGAGCAGTTCTTC. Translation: CATGGDWATNNEQFF.